These 18 T cell receptor beta chains originate from one sample sequenced in a study of T cell responses to AZD1222 COVID-19 vaccine. Data came from immunoSEQ multiplex PCR; TCRdb stores just in-frame clones and leaves some out. The table shows more than 95,000 clones, with approximately 88% occurring only once. The sequences come from peripheral blood, collected on day 0 of AZD1222 vaccination. These TCRs come from an adult in good health.

The rearrangement uses TRBV4-2 and TRBJ1-5; no reliable D call. Trimming removed 0 bases at V and 5 bases at J, with 14 bases between. This CDR3 is built from 16 residues. The V gene's germline CDR1 is LGHNA and CDR2 YNFKEQ. CDR3 in DNA: TGTGCCAGCAGCCAAGATGAGGCCCCCTCATATCAGCCCCAGCATTTT. Its translation: CASSQDEAPSYQPQHF.

The genes are TRBV2 and TRBJ2-1; 10 positions match TRBD2. With V trimmed by 5 bases and J by 9 bases, 16 bases remained unmatched. Germline values: CDR1 SNHLY, CDR2 FYNNEI. This CDR3 region has 17 residues. CDR3 sequence: CASSRSSGSLLGGEQFF. CDR3 bases: TGTGCCAGCAGTAGATCTAGCGGGAGCCTCCTTGGTGGTGAGCAGTTCTTC.

The chain recombines TRBV5-1 with TRBJ2-1; TRBD1 aligns across 12 bases. CDR3 length equals 16 residues. The germline V gene encodes CDR1 SGHRS and CDR2 YFSETQ. Losses at the gene ends were 2 bases for V and 7 bases for J; bases not matched to a gene: 7. CDR3 residues: CASSFLGQGAENEQFF. CDR3 nucleotide sequence: TGCGCCAGCAGCTTTTTGGGACAGGGGGCAGAAAATGAGCAGTTCTTC.

This clone appeared a few times. The V and J genes are TRBV28 and TRBJ1-4; a weak D match, TRBD1 (6 bases). V shed 8 bases and J shed 7 bases, with 17 bases lying between them. Germline CDR1 MDHEN, CDR2 SYDVKM. CDR3 length equals 14 residues. The CDR3 loop is CASYLAGAGEKLFF. In DNA form, the CDR3 reads TGTGCCAGCTATCTCGCGGGGGCCGGTGAAAAACTGTTTTTT.

This clone was detected only a few times. This chain connects TRBV5-1 to TRBJ2-1, with D possibly being TRBD2 (7 bases). CDR3 length: 15 residues. Germline lookup yields CDR1 SGHRS and CDR2 YFSETQ. The germline V and J ends were trimmed by 0 bases and 4 bases, with 11 bases remaining between them. The CDR3 sequence is CASSLGRGAYNEQFF. The CDR3 region has the DNA TGCGCCAGCAGCTTGGGACGGGGGGCGTACAATGAGCAGTTCTTC.

V usage is TRBV28 and J usage is TRBJ1-6; no definite D call. This CDR3 region has 12 residues. The V gene lost 2 bases and the J gene lost 9 bases, with 5 bases spanning the gap. Germline CDR1 and CDR2: MDHEN and SYDVKM. The CDR3 nucleotides read TGTGCCAGCAGTTTAAGGGTTTCACCCCTCCACTTT. Residues: CASSLRVSPLHF.

The chain links TRBV29-1 to TRBJ1-1; no reliable D call. CDR3 length equals 15 residues. CDR1 is SQVTM and CDR2 is ANQGSEA in the germline V gene. V lost 2 bases and J 1 base, leaving 14 bases between the germline ends. CDR3 sequence: CSVESAGGKNTEAFF. CDR3 DNA: TGCAGCGTTGAATCGGCAGGTGGGAAGAACACTGAAGCTTTCTTT.

The rearrangement links TRBV19 to TRBJ2-3, with D perhaps assigned TRBD1 or TRBD2 (6 bases each). Germline-derived CDR1 and CDR2 are LNHDA and SQIVND (reference sequence). This CDR3 spans 14 amino acids. Trimming removed 8 bases from V and 6 bases from J, with 18 bases in between. CDR3 in amino acids: CASPKTGAEDTQYF. CDR3 DNA sequence: TGTGCCAGTCCAAAAACGGGGGCAGAGGATACGCAGTATTTT. Variable domain in full (rest from reference TRBV19 and TRBJ2-3): DGGITQSPKYLFRKEGQNVTLSCEQNLNHDAMYWYRQDPGQGLRLIYYSQIVNDFQKGDIAEGYSVSREKKESFPLTVTSAQKNPTAFYLCASPKTGAEDTQYFGPGTRLTVL.

V gene TRBV5-4 combines with J gene TRBJ2-2; 8 nucleotides agree with TRBD2. The CDR3 runs 15 residues. V lost 0 bases and J lost 3; bases outside the gene matches: 1. The germline V gene has CDR1 SGHNT and CDR2 YYREEE (reference sequence). In DNA, the CDR3 is TGTGCCAGCAGCTTGGACGGGAGGGACACCGGGGAGCTGTTTTTT. As protein: CASSLDGRDTGELFF.

The chain carries TRBV7-2 and TRBJ2-7; D possibly corresponds to TRBD1 (5 bases). The germline V gene has CDR1 SGHTA and CDR2 FQGNSA. V lost 5 bases to trimming and J lost 3 bases, with 8 bases between them. This CDR3 is 12 amino acids long. CDR3 residues: CASSPTGYEQYF. The CDR3, as DNA: TGTGCCAGCAGCCCTACAGGCTACGAGCAGTACTTC.

J is TRBJ1-3 and V is TRBV7-2; D unresolved. CDR1 and CDR2 (germline): SGHTA, FQGNSA. The ends were cut back, 1 base at V and 6 bases at J, with 7 bases in the middle. The CDR3 length is 13 residues. CDR3 nucleotides: TGTGCCAGCAGCTTAGAACAGTTAAACACCATATATTTT. Residues: CASSLEQLNTIYF.

CDR3 loop: CASSLQGADGYTF. CDR3 DNA sequence: TGTGCCAGCAGCTTACAGGGGGCAGATGGCTACACCTTC. The rearrangement links TRBV5-6 to TRBJ1-2; 9 nucleotides line up with TRBD1. With V trimmed by 2 bases and J by 6 bases, 2 bases remained unmatched. This CDR3 contains 13 residues. Germline V gene data show CDR1 as SGHDT and CDR2 as YYEEEE. Variable domain in full (rest from reference TRBV5-6 and TRBJ1-2): DAGVTQSPTHLIKTRGQQVTLRCSPKSGHDTVSWYQQALGQGPQFIFQYYEEEERQRGNFPDRFSGHQFPNYSSELNVNALLLGDSALYLCASSLQGADGYTFGSGTRLTVV.

This clone came up once. Here the CDR3 reads CASSPNGVRQGASPLHF. The DNA for the CDR3 is TGTGCCAGCAGCCCTAACGGGGTCCGTCAGGGTGCTTCACCCCTCCACTTT. The genes are TRBV2 and TRBJ1-6; TRBD1 might be the D (5 bases). Trimming removed 6 bases at V and 9 bases at J, with 24 bases between. Germline CDR1 is SNHLY and CDR2 is FYNNEI. This CDR3 comprises 17 residues.

The chain recombines TRBV6-5 with TRBJ1-2, with 11 bases matching TRBD1. Looked up from germline, CDR1 is MNHEY and CDR2 is SVGAGI. CDR3 length equals 14 residues. The J segment lost 5 bases and the V segment lost 7 bases, leaving 6 bases of the junction unmatched. This CDR3 is CASNWDRGTYGYTF. CDR3 DNA: TGTGCCAGCAACTGGGACAGGGGGACTTATGGCTACACCTTC.

Only one count was recorded for this clone. The chain joins TRBV6-2 or TRBV6-3 to TRBJ2-1, with TRBD2 as a possible D gene (7 bases). Trimming removed 0 bases at V and 2 bases at J, with 8 bases between. Germline V gene lookup returns CDR1 MNHEY and CDR2 SVGEGT. CDR3 length: 15 amino acids. The CDR3 is CASSYSGGPYNEQFF. In DNA form, the CDR3 reads TGTGCCAGCAGTTACTCCGGGGGGCCCTACAATGAGCAGTTCTTC.

This clone was detected only once. The chain employs TRBV18 and TRBJ2-7; D might be TRBD1 (6 bases). The germline CDR1 and CDR2 sequences are KGHSH and LQKENI. The CDR3 sequence is 15 residues long. Between the trimmed V and J ends, which lost 2 bases and 3 bases, there was a span of 14 bases. The chain's CDR3 is CASSPGQSTVYEQYF. In DNA form, the CDR3 reads TGTGCCAGCTCACCAGGACAGTCTACCGTCTACGAGCAGTACTTC.

The chain carries TRBV5-1 and TRBJ2-3, with 11 bases aligning to TRBD2. Trimming took 0 bases from V and 5 from J; bases not matched to a gene: 2. Germline loops: CDR1 SGHRS, CDR2 YFSETQ. The CDR3 loop spans 15 amino acids. CDR3 in DNA: TGCGCCAGCAGCTTGGGGACTAGCGGGCTAGATACGCAGTATTTT. As protein: CASSLGTSGLDTQYF. The entire variable domain, with the rest obtained from reference TRBV5-1 and TRBJ2-3, is as follows: KAGVTQTPRYLIKTRGQQVTLSCSPISGHRSVSWYQQTPGQGLQFLFEYFSETQRNKGNFPGRFSGRQFSNSRSEMNVSTLELGDSALYLCASSLGTSGLDTQYFGPGTRLTVL.

V gene TRBV12-3 or TRBV12-4 combines with J gene TRBJ2-2; D is uncertain. This CDR3 has 12 amino acids. The V gene lost 6 bases and the J gene lost 1 base, with 3 bases spanning the gap. CDR3 protein: CASRENTGELFF. The CDR3 nucleotides are TGTGCCAGCAGGGAGAACACCGGGGAGCTGTTTTTT.